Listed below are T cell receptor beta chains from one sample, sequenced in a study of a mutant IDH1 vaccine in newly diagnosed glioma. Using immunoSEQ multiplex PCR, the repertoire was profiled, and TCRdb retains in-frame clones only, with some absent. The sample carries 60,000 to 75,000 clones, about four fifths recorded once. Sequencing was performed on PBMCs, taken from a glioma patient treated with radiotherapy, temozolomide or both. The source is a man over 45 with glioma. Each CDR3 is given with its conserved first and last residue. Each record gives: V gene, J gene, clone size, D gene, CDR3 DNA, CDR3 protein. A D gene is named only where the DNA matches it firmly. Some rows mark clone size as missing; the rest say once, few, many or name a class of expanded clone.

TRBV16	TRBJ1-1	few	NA	TGTGCCAGCAGCCCCATATCTATGAACACTGAAGCTTTCTTT	CASSPISMNTEAFF
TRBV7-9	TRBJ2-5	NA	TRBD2	TGTGCCAGCAGTTCCCCGAGACTAGCGGGGGGAAGGAGGGAGACCCAGTACTTC	CASSSPRLAGGRRETQYF
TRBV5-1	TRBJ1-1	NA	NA	TGCGCCAGCAGCTGGCTTGAGGGAAACACTGAAGCTTTCTTT	CASSWLEGNTEAFF
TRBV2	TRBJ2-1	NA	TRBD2	TGTGCCAGCAGTGACCTAGCGGGGGGCCGCTACAATGAGCAGTTCTTC	CASSDLAGGRYNEQFF
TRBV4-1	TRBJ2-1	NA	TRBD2	TGCGCCAGCAGCCATAAAGGACTAGCGGGGATCGAGCAGTTCTTC	CASSHKGLAGIEQFF
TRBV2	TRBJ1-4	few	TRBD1	TGTGCCAGCACACGAGACAGGGCGGAGGAAAAACTGTTTTTT	CASTRDRAEEKLFF
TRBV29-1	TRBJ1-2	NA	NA	TGCAGCGTTGAAGAGGGATCGGGGGGAAACAGTGGCTACACCTTC	CSVEEGSGGNSGYTF
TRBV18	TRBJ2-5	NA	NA	TGTGCCAGCTCACCAGGGGCTCTTAAGGAGACCCAGTACTTC	CASSPGALKETQYF
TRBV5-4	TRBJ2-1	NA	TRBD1	TGTGCCAGCAGCTTAGGGACAGGGCCCTACAATGAGCAGTTCTTC	CASSLGTGPYNEQFF
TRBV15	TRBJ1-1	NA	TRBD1	TGTGCCACCAGCAGGTCGGACAGGGGGCTGAACACTGAAGCTTTCTTT	CATSRSDRGLNTEAFF
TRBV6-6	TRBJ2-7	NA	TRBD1	TGTGCCAGCACTCAGACAGGGCTGGCCTACGAGCAGTACTTC	CASTQTGLAYEQYF
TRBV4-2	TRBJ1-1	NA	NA	TGTGCCAGCAGCCAAGATTTGGGGGCAGGAAATGAAGCTTTCTTT	CASSQDLGAGNEAFF
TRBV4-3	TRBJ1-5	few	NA	TGCGCCAGCAGCCCAGAGGTGGTACTGTACAATCAGCCCCAGCATTTT	CASSPEVVLYNQPQHF
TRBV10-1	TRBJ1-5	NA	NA	TGCGCCGAACGGAAGGCGGGGGTATGCAATCAGCCCCAGCATTTT	CAERKAGVCNQPQHF
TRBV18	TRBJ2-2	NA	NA	TGTGCCAGCTCACCCGGGGTGGCCGGGGAGCTGTTTTTT	CASSPGVAGELFF
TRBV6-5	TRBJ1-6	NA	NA	TGTGCCAGCAGGCCGACATTGACATCACCCCTCCACTTT	CASRPTLTSPLHF
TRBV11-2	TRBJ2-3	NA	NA	TGTGCCAGCAGCTCACCTCTTACGACTGACACAGATACGCAGTATTTT	CASSSPLTTDTDTQYF
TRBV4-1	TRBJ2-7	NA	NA	TGCGCCAGCAGCCAAACACAAGAAACCTACGAGCAGTACTTC	CASSQTQETYEQYF
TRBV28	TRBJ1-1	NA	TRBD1	TGTGCCAGCAGTTTATCCGAGGGGGCGAGGACTGAAGCTTTCTTT	CASSLSEGARTEAFF
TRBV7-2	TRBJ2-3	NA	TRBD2	TGTGCCAGCAGCTCCATCGGGGGGGCGAACACAGATACGCAGTATTTT	CASSSIGGANTDTQYF
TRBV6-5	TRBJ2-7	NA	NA	TGTGCCAGCAGTTACTCCCGGGACACCTACTACGAGCAGTACTTC	CASSYSRDTYYEQYF
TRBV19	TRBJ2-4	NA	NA	TGTGCCAGTAGTCCTCGGACAGCAATTCAGTACTTC	CASSPRTAIQYF
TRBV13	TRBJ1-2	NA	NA	TGTGCCAGCAGCTTTGGGAGAAAGAACTATGGCTACACCTTC	CASSFGRKNYGYTF
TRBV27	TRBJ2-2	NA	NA	TGTGCCAGCAGTTTTGGTGCGGGCACCGGGGAGCTGTTTTTT	CASSFGAGTGELFF
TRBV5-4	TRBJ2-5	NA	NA	TGTGCCAGCAGCCGGACAGACCAAGAGACCCAGTACTTC	CASSRTDQETQYF
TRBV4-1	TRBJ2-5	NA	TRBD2	TGCGCCAGCAGCCAAGATCCGCTAGCGGGGGGGAAAGAGACCCAGTACTTC	CASSQDPLAGGKETQYF
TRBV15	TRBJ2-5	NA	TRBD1	TGTGCCACCAGCAGGGGACAGGGTCCCAAAGAGACCCAGTACTTC	CATSRGQGPKETQYF
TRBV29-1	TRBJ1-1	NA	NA	TGCAGCGTTGATGGGGCAGGGGTAGGCACTGAAGCTTTCTTT	CSVDGAGVGTEAFF
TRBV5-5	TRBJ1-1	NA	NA	TGTGCCAGCAGCACGGGGCCCAACACTGAAGCTTTCTTT	CASSTGPNTEAFF
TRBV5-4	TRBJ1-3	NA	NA	TGTGCCAGCAGCTCTGTAACAGGCGCAACCTCTGGAAACACCATATATTTT	CASSSVTGATSGNTIYF
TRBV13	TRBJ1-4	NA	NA	TGTGCCAGCAGCCCCGCCGGATCAACTAATGAAAAACTGTTTTTT	CASSPAGSTNEKLFF
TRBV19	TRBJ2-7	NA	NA	TGTGCCAGTATAGGCGGCAGCACCTACGAGCAGTACTTC	CASIGGSTYEQYF
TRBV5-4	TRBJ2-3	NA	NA	TGTGCCAGCAGCTGGGGGGGACAGAACACAGATACGCAGTATTTT	CASSWGGQNTDTQYF
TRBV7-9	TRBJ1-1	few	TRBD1	TGTGCCAGCAGGCGGACAGGAATGAACACTGAAGCTTTCTTT	CASRRTGMNTEAFF